This TCR beta chain was profiled in a study of blood T cell repertoires in COVID-19. Study-level information: In each case, the material was cDNA or gDNA derived from T cells, B-cell-depleted T cells, or PBMCs.

Trimming took 2 bases from V and 5 from J; bases not matched to a gene: 3. The CDR3 extends over 13 amino acids. CDR1 GTSNPN and CDR2 SVGIG come from the germline V gene (reference sequence). This clone was counted a few times. In the authors' methods: Quantification of nucleated cells was approximated via reference gene primer amplification. Here immunoSEQ multiplex PCR was the method, and the copy in TCRdb shows in-frame clones only, minus some. The V and J calls and clone size were taken over from that table, and D and trimming were inferred from the DNA. Of 95,000 to 120,000 clones in the sample, over 70% were seen once.

Sequenced material: peripheral blood. This clonotype was obtained from a man aged 50 to 59 with acute or convalescent COVID-19. The chain recombines TRBV30 with TRBJ1-1; 9 positions agree with TRBD1. CDR3 in amino acids: CAWSPDRGTEAFF. DNA of the CDR3: TGTGCCTGGAGTCCGGACAGGGGAACTGAAGCTTTCTTT.